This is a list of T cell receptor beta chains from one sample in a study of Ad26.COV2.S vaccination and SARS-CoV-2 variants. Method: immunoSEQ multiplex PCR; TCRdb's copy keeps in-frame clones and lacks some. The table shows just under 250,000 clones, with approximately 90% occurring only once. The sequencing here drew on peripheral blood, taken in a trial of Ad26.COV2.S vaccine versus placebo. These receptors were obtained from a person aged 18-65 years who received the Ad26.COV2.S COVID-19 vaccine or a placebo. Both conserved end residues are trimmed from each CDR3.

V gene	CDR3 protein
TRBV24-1	ATSDGGRPNQPQH
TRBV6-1	ASSEEPNYGYT
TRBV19	ATTRAGGAWEKLF
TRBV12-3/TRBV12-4	ASSFSGDEQY
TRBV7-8	ASSDLAGVSGELF
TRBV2	AILTSGGSAYEQY
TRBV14	ASSRGWAEAF
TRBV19	ASSRSGRAIEQY
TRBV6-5	ASTGSGNTIY
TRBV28	ASSLRVGRGDSRPQH
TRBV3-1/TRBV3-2	ASSPKRLAGVAGELF
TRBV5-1	ASSPNRHGVGVLSYNEQF
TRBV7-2	ASKGTGGSGNTIY
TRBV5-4	ASSSGVGPYEQY